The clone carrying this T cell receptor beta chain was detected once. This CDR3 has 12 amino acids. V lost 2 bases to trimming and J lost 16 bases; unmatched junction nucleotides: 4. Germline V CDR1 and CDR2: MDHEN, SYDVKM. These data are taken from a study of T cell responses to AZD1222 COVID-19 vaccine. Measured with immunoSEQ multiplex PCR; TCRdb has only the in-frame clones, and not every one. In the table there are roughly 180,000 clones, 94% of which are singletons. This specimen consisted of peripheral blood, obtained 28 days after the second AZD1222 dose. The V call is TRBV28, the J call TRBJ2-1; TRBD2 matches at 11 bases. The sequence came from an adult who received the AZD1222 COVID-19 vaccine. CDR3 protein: CASSLLTSGRFF. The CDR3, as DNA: TGTGCCAGCAGTTTACTAACTAGCGGGAGATTCTTC.